The 6 T cell receptor beta chains below were found in one sample sequenced in a study of CD8+ T cells in alopecia areata. Once RNA had been extracted, it was reverse transcribed into cDNA to act as the sequencing template. Sequenced by immunoSEQ multiplex PCR; TCRdb stores in-frame clones only, minus some. Of 110,000 to 150,000 clones listed, more than 55% were seen once; the top ten hold 30% to 45%. Material: CD8+ T cells sorted from blood. The receptors were gathered from a human donor in good health.

The chain uses TRBV2 and TRBJ1-2, with D possibly being TRBD1 (5 bases). There are 15 residues in the CDR3. Trimming cost V 6 bases and J 0 bases, with 14 bases left between them. Germline lookup yields CDR1 SNHLY and CDR2 FYNNEI. The CDR3 DNA is TGTGCCAGCAGAGAGACAGTGACCGCTAACTATGGCTACACCTTC. This gives the protein CASRETVTANYGYTF. The variable domain in full, completed from reference TRBV2 and TRBJ1-2, reads EPEVTQTPSHQVTQMGQEVILRCVPISNHLYFYWYRQILGQKVEFLVSFYNNEISEKSEIFDDQFSVERPDGSNFTLKIRSTKLEDSAMYFCASRETVTANYGYTFGSGTRLTVV.

This clone turned up a few times. The rearrangement uses TRBV7-9 and TRBJ2-7; D unclear. Germline CDR1 SEHNR, CDR2 FQNEAQ (reference sequence). With 4 bases removed from V and 3 bases from J, the gap between germline ends came to 7 bases. The CDR3 loop spans 12 amino acids. CDR3 nucleotide sequence: TGTGCCAGCAGCTCGAACTTCTACGAGCAGTACTTC. The encoded protein is CASSSNFYEQYF.

The chain joins TRBV2 to TRBJ2-7, with a weak D call TRBD2 (5 bases). V was trimmed by 6 bases and J by 2 bases, leaving 8 bases between them. The CDR3 contains 12 residues. Germline CDR1 and CDR2: SNHLY and FYNNEI. The CDR3 loop reads CASSGLPYEQYF. DNA for the CDR3: TGTGCCAGCAGCGGACTTCCCTACGAGCAGTACTTC.

The CDR3 is CASRLAGAGGELFF. DNA for the CDR3: TGCGCCAGCAGGTTGGCCGGGGCCGGCGGGGAGCTGTTTTTT. The chain links TRBV10-2 to TRBJ2-2, with D perhaps being TRBD1 or TRBD2 (5 bases each). This CDR3 region has 14 residues. From germline, CDR1 is WSHSY and CDR2 SAAADI. The V end was cut by 6 bases, the J end by 7 bases, with 15 bases between.

This chain uses TRBV5-1 with TRBJ1-1; D remains unclear. Germline V gene sequence: CDR1 SGHRS, CDR2 YFSETQ. V lost 4 bases and J 5 bases, leaving 9 bases between the germline ends. The CDR3 has 12 residues. In DNA, the CDR3 is TGCGCCAGCAGCGGAGGGATAACTGAAGCTTTCTTT. Amino acid sequence: CASSGGITEAFF.

The J gene is TRBJ1-2, the V gene TRBV29-1; D ambiguous. The CDR3 is made up of 13 amino acids. Trimming shortened V by 4 bases and J by 3 bases, and 12 bases separated the two germline ends. The V gene's germline CDR1 is SQVTM and CDR2 ANQGSEA. The CDR3 region is CSVGVHVDYGYTF. The CDR3 coding sequence is TGCAGCGTTGGGGTACACGTCGACTATGGCTACACCTTC.